Listed below are T cell receptor beta chains from one sample, sequenced in a study of blood T cells in healthy people across ages. A single record per CDR3 protein comes from TCRdb applying MiXCR to the 5' RACE reads. The sample consists of about 1.1 million distinct CDR3 sequences, 35% to 40% of them appearing once. Sequenced input: blood. These receptors were collected from a man between 18 and 29 years old in good health. Both conserved end residues are part of each CDR3. A D gene is named only where the DNA matches it firmly. The size of a clone is reported for some rows only, either as once, few or many, or as a class for expanded clones.

.,TRBV2,few,TRBJ1-1,CASQPGGSTEAFF,TGTGCCAGCCAACCGGGGGGTTCCACTGAAGCTTTCTTT
TRBD2,TRBV10-3,.,TRBJ2-1,CAISESAGGLKEQFF,TGTGCCATCAGTGAGTCCGCGGGGGGGCTGAAAGAGCAGTTCTTC
.,TRBV7-2,few,TRBJ2-7,CASSLAQAEQYF,TGTGCCAGCAGCTTGGCGCAGGCTGAGCAGTACTTC
.,TRBV12-3/TRBV12-4,few,TRBJ1-5,CASSYALGSQPQHF,TGTGCCAGCAGTTATGCCCTGGGGTCTCAGCCCCAGCATTTT
TRBD2,TRBV20-1,few,TRBJ2-3,CSARDGLAGGTDTQYF,TGCAGTGCTAGAGATGGCCTAGCGGGGGGCACAGATACGCAGTATTTT
TRBD1,TRBV7-2,.,TRBJ1-2,CASSFDGTGGMANYGYTF,TGTGCCAGCAGCTTCGACGGGACAGGGGGGATGGCGAACTATGGCTACACCTTC
.,TRBV14,few,TRBJ1-2,CASSQERAGLYGYTF,TGTGCCAGCAGCCAAGAACGAGCAGGCCTCTATGGCTACACCTTC
.,TRBV29-1,many,TRBJ2-1,CSVVGEYNEQFF,TGCAGCGTTGTCGGGGAATACAATGAGCAGTTCTTC
.,TRBV7-9,.,TRBJ1-5,CASSLEAGVDQPQHF,TGTGCCAGCAGCTTAGAGGCAGGGGTTGATCAGCCCCAGCATTTT
TRBD1,TRBV2,.,TRBJ1-5,CASSPGQGITWKNSNQPQHF,TGTGCCAGCAGTCCAGGACAGGGAATTACTTGGAAGAATAGCAATCAGCCCCAGCATTTT
.,TRBV19,.,TRBJ2-3,CASSRGPADTQYF,TGTGCCAGTAGCAGAGGCCCTGCAGATACGCAGTATTTT
TRBD1,TRBV7-9,.,TRBJ1-2,CASSTPQGNNYGYTF,TGTGCCAGCAGCACTCCACAGGGGAATAACTATGGCTACACCTTC
.,TRBV6-2/TRBV6-3,.,TRBJ2-7,CASGDYEQYF,TGTGCCAGCGGGGACTACGAGCAGTACTTC
.,TRBV28,few,TRBJ1-2,CASTLGTGRQQYYGYTF,TGTGCCAGCACTTTAGGGACGGGGCGGCAGCAGTACTATGGCTACACCTTC
TRBD2,TRBV5-6,.,TRBJ2-3,CASSLLRSGGAPDTQYF,TGTGCCAGCAGCTTGCTTCGGAGCGGGGGGGCCCCAGATACGCAGTATTTT
TRBD1,TRBV7-2,few,TRBJ1-6,CASSSGTGIGSPLHF,TGTGCCAGCAGTTCCGGGACAGGGATTGGTTCACCCCTCCACTTT
.,TRBV3-1,few,TRBJ1-1,CASSQAGELAEAFF,TGTGCCAGCAGCCAAGCCGGGGAGCTCGCTGAAGCTTTCTTT
.,TRBV20-1,.,TRBJ2-1,CSARPPWGRHEQFF,TGCAGTGCTAGGCCCCCGTGGGGGCGGCATGAGCAGTTCTTC
.,TRBV29-1,many,TRBJ2-3,CSVKRTSTDTQYF,TGCAGCGTTAAAAGGACCAGCACAGATACGCAGTATTTT
.,TRBV14,.,TRBJ2-3,CASSQALGVHSTDTQYF,TGTGCCAGCAGCCAAGCACTAGGGGTACACTCCACAGATACGCAGTATTTT
TRBD2,TRBV7-9,few,TRBJ2-1,CASSLTGLANEQFF,TGTGCCAGCAGCTTAACGGGACTAGCGAATGAGCAGTTCTTC
.,TRBV27,few,TRBJ2-3,CASSLALALTHDTQYF,TGTGCCAGCAGTTTGGCGCTAGCGTTGACTCACGATACGCAGTATTTT
.,TRBV30,.,TRBJ1-4,CARSGAGDEKLFF,TGTGCCCGCAGCGGGGCAGGGGATGAAAAACTGTTTTTT
TRBD1,TRBV6-5,.,TRBJ1-1,CASSYHRGNTEAFF,TGTGCCAGCAGTTACCACAGGGGGAACACTGAAGCTTTCTTT
.,TRBV20-1,few,TRBJ1-6,CSASKADPYNSPLHF,TGCAGTGCTAGTAAGGCAGATCCCTATAATTCACCCCTCCACTTT
.,TRBV4-3,.,TRBJ2-1,CASSHHTGFNEQFF,TGCGCCAGCAGCCACCACACGGGGTTCAATGAGCAGTTCTTC
.,TRBV3-1,many,TRBJ1-1,CASSQGPDTEAFF,TGTGCCAGCAGCCAGGGACCGGACACTGAAGCTTTCTTT
.,TRBV3-1,few,TRBJ2-1,CASSHGIPAGQFF,TGTGCCAGCAGCCATGGTATCCCTGCTGGGCAGTTCTTC
TRBD1,TRBV9,.,TRBJ1-2,CASSDRDRGYGYTF,TGTGCCAGCAGCGACCGGGACAGGGGCTATGGCTACACCTTC
.,TRBV12-3/TRBV12-4,once,TRBJ1-6,CASSFSPGPQGGSPLHF,TGTGCCAGCAGTTTTTCCCCGGGACCCCAAGGAGGGTCACCCCTCCACTTT
.,TRBV14,.,TRBJ1-2,CASSQGSYYGYTF,TGTGCCAGCAGCCAAGGGTCCTACTATGGCTACACCTTC
.,TRBV7-2,many,TRBJ2-1,CASSLDPYNEQFF,TGTGCCAGCAGCTTAGACCCATACAATGAGCAGTTCTTC
.,TRBV20-1,.,TRBJ1-1,CSASPIYRDGNTEAFF,TGCAGTGCTAGCCCTATTTACCGGGACGGGAACACTGAAGCTTTCTTT
.,TRBV28,.,TRBJ2-1,CASSFRAGLDEQFF,TGTGCCAGCAGTTTCCGGGCAGGGTTGGATGAGCAGTTCTTC
.,TRBV20-1,.,TRBJ1-2,CSATSRESSYGYTF,TGCAGTGCAACAAGCAGGGAATCTAGCTATGGCTACACCTTC
TRBD1,TRBV6-5,.,TRBJ1-6,CASSKTGGRNSPLHF,TGTGCCAGCAGTAAGACAGGGGGCCGGAATTCACCCCTCCACTTT
.,TRBV10-3,.,TRBJ1-1,CAIRGRIENTEAFF,TGTGCCATCAGAGGTCGGATCGAGAACACTGAAGCTTTCTTT
TRBD1,TRBV4-3,.,TRBJ2-1,CASSQVNRGNEQFF,TGCGCCAGCAGCCAAGTTAACAGGGGGAATGAGCAGTTCTTC
TRBD1,TRBV29-1,.,TRBJ2-7,CSVERGQGREQYF,TGCAGCGTTGAAAGGGGACAGGGGCGCGAGCAGTACTTC
.,TRBV4-3,.,TRBJ1-6,CASSSRTGSSSYNSPLHF,TGCGCCAGCAGCTCCCGGACCGGCTCGAGCTCCTATAATTCACCCCTCCACTTT
.,TRBV2,.,TRBJ1-5,CASSEKTGNQPQHF,TGTGCCAGCAGTGAAAAAACAGGCAATCAGCCCCAGCATTTT
.,TRBV7-8,.,TRBJ2-1,CASSRRESRSYNEQFF,TGTGCCAGCAGCAGAAGGGAGAGCCGTTCCTACAATGAGCAGTTCTTC
.,TRBV6-5,.,TRBJ1-1,CASSYSVGGFFLGEAFF,TGTGCCAGCAGTTACTCGGTCGGGGGATTTTTTCTGGGTGAAGCTTTCTTT
.,TRBV7-2,few,TRBJ2-3,CASSLRAGQTDTQYF,TGTGCCAGCAGCTTAAGGGCGGGACAAACAGATACGCAGTATTTT
TRBD1,TRBV9,many,TRBJ1-2,CASNRGGSGYTF,TGTGCCAGCAACAGGGGTGGAAGTGGCTACACCTTC
.,TRBV6-2/TRBV6-3,.,TRBJ2-1,CANSYSVSSSYNEQFF,TGTGCCAACAGTTACTCTGTCTCGAGCTCCTACAATGAGCAGTTCTTC
TRBD1,TRBV12-3/TRBV12-4,.,TRBJ1-6,CASSLMGQGNSPLHF,TGTGCCAGCAGTTTAATGGGACAGGGGAATTCACCCCTCCACTTT
.,TRBV7-8,few,TRBJ1-4,CASSLGGLDGKLFF,TGTGCCAGCAGCTTAGGCGGCCTAGACGGAAAACTGTTTTTT